The present TCR beta chain was sequenced within a study of regulatory T cells in long-lasting Graves disease. Broader study findings: Persistent patients shared 2,700 or so public clonotypes among themselves. Newly diagnosed patients shared fewer, at under 1,000. There were preferences for TRBV28, TRBJ1-2 and TRBJ2-5 in persistent disease.

Described time point: persistent/refractory GD, antithyroid drugs over 5 years with positive TRAb. PBMCs were the source of the RNA used for TCR sequencing. An endocrinology department in Xi'an, China, recruited the patients. This CDR3 is built from 16 residues. Per the germline V gene, CDR1 is SGHAT and CDR2 is FQNNGV. The V and J ends lost 7 bases and 4 bases respectively, with 22 bases between them. Concerning this clonotype: Its antigen is still unknown.

Assembly of TCR beta libraries relied on iRepertoire HTBI primers together with Arm-PCR of CDR3 regions. Source study methods: The samples yielded approximately 62 TRBV and around 13 TRBJ segments. TCRdb processed the multiplex PCR reads anew with MiXCR; each CDR3 protein has one entry. The V and J calls follow TCRdb's processing rather than the paper's. This table holds over 650,000 distinct CDR3 sequences, about 30% found once. The receptor comes from a female donor with Graves disease. Sequenced here: peripheral blood mononuclear cells (PBMCs), sampled when the disease was refractory, from a patient treated with antithyroid drugs. The rearrangement joins TRBV11-2 to TRBJ1-2; D might be TRBD1 (6 bases). The CDR3 sequence: CASNQGGAGWAYGYTF. CDR3 DNA: TGTGCCAGCAACCAAGGGGGGGCAGGGTGGGCCTATGGCTACACCTTC.